What follows are 23 T cell receptor beta chains derived from one specimen sequenced in a study of monozygotic twins with cystic fibrosis. Libraries were prepared by immunoSEQ multiplex PCR; TCRdb keeps only in-frame clonotypes and omits some of them. The data contain approximately 8,700 clones, 91% of them seen just once; the ten biggest clones take up about 5%. What was sequenced was blood. The receptors derive from a boy aged 2 to 10 with cystic fibrosis.

The chain carries TRBV7-2 and TRBJ2-2; D is possibly TRBD2 (6 bases). The CDR3 is 19 amino acids. Deletions cut 5 bases from V and 5 bases from J, with 27 bases between. The germline CDR1 and CDR2 sequences are SGHTA and FQGNSA. Here the CDR3 reads CASSQIWGGGARGTGELFF. The CDR3 DNA is TGTGCCAGCAGCCAAATATGGGGCGGAGGGGCAAGAGGAACCGGGGAGCTGTTTTTT.

CDR3 sequence reads: CASSLVGSPYEQYV. DNA of the CDR3: TGCGCCAGCAGCTTGGTGGGCAGCCCCTACGAGCAGTACGTC. This rearrangement joins TRBV5-1 to TRBJ2-7; no definite D call. The CDR3 consists of 14 residues. Deletions cut 0 bases from V and 2 bases from J, with 9 bases between. In germline, CDR1 is SGHRS, CDR2 YFSETQ.

V gene TRBV29-1 combines with J gene TRBJ2-3; D remains ambiguous. CDR1 SQVTM and CDR2 ANQGSEA come from the germline V gene. Deletions cut 5 bases from V and 12 bases from J, with 12 bases between. The CDR3 totals 10 residues. The CDR3 coding sequence is TGCAGCGTTCTTGGGGATTCTCAGTATTTT. Translated: CSVLGDSQYF.

The chain carries TRBV19 and TRBJ1-3; the match to TRBD1 covers 9 bases. This CDR3 contains 16 residues. The germline gives CDR1 LNHDA, CDR2 SQIVND (reference sequence). V lost 2 bases, J lost 4 bases, and 6 bases stayed unmatched. The CDR3 loop is CASSILGQGGGNTIYF. CDR3 in DNA: TGTGCCAGTAGTATATTGGGACAGGGAGGAGGAAACACCATATATTTT.

The sample holds one count of this clone. This rearrangement joins TRBV7-2 to TRBJ1-1, with TRBD1 identical over 7 bases. Per the germline V gene, CDR1 is SGHTA and CDR2 is FQGNSA. The CDR3 has 13 residues. V shed 5 bases and J 11 bases; nucleotides not matched to a gene: 11. The CDR3, as DNA: TGTGCCAGCAGCGCAGACAGGGAGCAACGGGCTTTCTTT. Its translation: CASSADREQRAFF.

This clone was observed a single time. The rearrangement joins TRBV5-1 to TRBJ1-1, with D maybe TRBD1 (5 bases). Germline assignment: CDR1 SGHRS and CDR2 YFSETQ. The germline V and J ends were trimmed by 5 bases and 2 bases, with 16 bases remaining between them. CDR3 length: 15 amino acids. The CDR3 DNA sequence: TGCGCCAGCAGTACTGACCTCGGGGCTAACACTGAAGCTTTCTTT. Its protein product is CASSTDLGANTEAFF.

The rearrangement joins TRBV6-6 to TRBJ1-2, with D perhaps matching TRBD1 (5 bases). Germline V gene sequence: CDR1 MNHNY, CDR2 SVGAGI (reference sequence). CDR3 length: 14 residues. V was cut by 2 bases and J by 8 bases, with 15 bases left in between. The CDR3 DNA follows: TGTGCCAGCAGTTACAGACAGCTTTCTTGGGGCTACACCTTC. This codes for CASSYRQLSWGYTF.

In DNA, the CDR3 is TGTGCCAGAAGTTTTTCCCGGCCCGTTGCACCCCAGTTCTTC. Encoded protein: CARSFSRPVAPQFF. The chain joins TRBV5-3 to TRBJ2-1, with no clear D. TRBV5-3 is flagged as an ORF with uncertain function. Trimming pared 5 bases from V and 13 bases from J, leaving 22 bases between. CDR3 size: 14 residues.

In its sample, this clone was seen a few times. The V call is TRBV6-5, the J call TRBJ1-5, with a possible D match to TRBD1 (5 bases). V lost 2 bases to trimming and J lost 6 bases, with 8 bases between them. This CDR3 comprises 13 residues. Germline CDR1 MNHEY, CDR2 SVGAGI. The CDR3 is CASSYGGGQPQHF. CDR3 DNA: TGTGCCAGCAGTTACGGGGGGGGTCAGCCCCAGCATTTT.

V gene TRBV4-3 combines with J gene TRBJ2-1, with 12 nucleotides matching TRBD1. V gave up 5 bases and J gave up 7 bases; unmatched junction bases: 6. CDR1 LGHNA and CDR2 YSLEER come from the germline V gene. The CDR3 runs to 15 residues. Here the CDR3 reads CASSAGQGARNEQFF. CDR3 sequence (DNA): TGCGCCAGCAGCGCGGGACAGGGGGCGCGTAATGAGCAGTTCTTC.

The chain links TRBV5-1 to TRBJ1-2; D is possibly TRBD1 (5 bases). CDR1 SGHRS and CDR2 YFSETQ come from the germline V gene. The CDR3 runs to 13 residues. The V end was cut by 0 bases, the J end by 8 bases, with 11 bases between. The CDR3 reads CASSLGQGRGYTF. The CDR3 DNA reads TGCGCCAGCAGCTTGGGGCAGGGTAGGGGCTACACCTTC.

This clone was seen just once. The J gene is TRBJ2-2, the V gene TRBV5-8; the match to TRBD2 covers 11 bases. Trimming at V came to 3 bases and at J to 0 bases, leaving 1 base not matched to a gene. Germline V gives CDR1 SGHTS, CDR2 YDEGEE. CDR3 length equals 16 residues. CDR3 amino acids: CASSSGLAANTGELFF. CDR3 nucleotide sequence: TGTGCCAGCAGCTCGGGACTAGCGGCGAACACCGGGGAGCTGTTTTTT.

This chain uses TRBV2 with TRBJ2-5; TRBD2 might be the D (5 bases). Trimming pared 3 bases from V and 5 bases from J, leaving 10 bases between. The length of the CDR3 is 13 residues. CDR1 and CDR2 (germline): SNHLY, FYNNEI. Written as DNA, the CDR3 is TGTGCCAGCAGTGATGTAGCGAGCGAGACCCAGTACTTC. Translating it yields CASSDVASETQYF. The full variable domain, its missing parts supplied by reference TRBV2 and TRBJ2-5, is EPEVTQTPSHQVTQMGQEVILRCVPISNHLYFYWYRQILGQKVEFLVSFYNNEISEKSEIFDDQFSVERPDGSNFTLKIRSTKLEDSAMYFCASSDVASETQYFGPGTRLLVL.

The rearrangement uses TRBV5-6 and TRBJ2-1, with 8 bases matching TRBD1. The CDR3 covers 17 residues. Germline V gene sequence: CDR1 SGHDT, CDR2 YYEEEE. J gave up 7 bases and V 3 bases, and 15 bases lay outside the gene matches. CDR3 sequence: CASSSPHRQGSMNEQFF. The DNA of the CDR3 is TGTGCCAGCAGCTCACCTCACCGACAGGGGAGCATGAATGAGCAGTTCTTC.

This clone was counted a single time. The chain recombines TRBV21-1 with TRBJ1-1. TRBV21-1 is labeled a pseudogene. The CDR3 has 16 amino acids. DNA for the CDR3: TGTGCCAGCAGCACATCCGGGACGGAAGAGAACACTGAAGCTTTCTTT. Translating it yields CASSTSGTEENTEAFF.

This rearrangement joins TRBV11-2 to TRBJ2-7; possibly TRBD2 for D (7 bases). V lost 4 bases and J 5 bases, leaving 18 bases between the germline ends. CDR1 is SGHAT, CDR2 FQNNGV, per germline. This CDR3 spans 15 amino acids. The CDR3 reads CASSSIKGGPDEQYV. The CDR3 nucleotides read TGTGCCAGCAGCTCCATCAAGGGGGGGCCGGACGAGCAGTACGTC.

The chain couples TRBV30 to TRBJ1-2; 11 bases are shared with TRBD1. CDR3 length: 15 residues. With V trimmed by 0 bases and J by 4 bases, 4 bases remained unmatched. Germline V gives CDR1 GTSNPN, CDR2 SVGIG (reference sequence). CDR3 in amino acids: CAWSVGQGAGYGYTF. DNA for the CDR3: TGTGCCTGGAGTGTCGGACAGGGGGCCGGCTATGGCTACACCTTC.

The chain is built from TRBV5-4 and TRBJ2-2, with D possibly being TRBD2 (7 bases). V dropped 7 bases and J dropped 7 bases, with 23 bases sitting between them. The CDR3 covers 16 residues. Germline CDR1 is SGHNT and CDR2 is YYREEE (reference sequence). CDR3 in amino acids: CASAREAGAWNGELFF. The CDR3 DNA is TGTGCCAGCGCCAGGGAGGCGGGGGCCTGGAACGGGGAGCTGTTTTTT. The whole variable domain, remainder taken from reference TRBV5-4 and TRBJ2-2, is ETGVTQSPTHLIKTRGQQVTLRCSSQSGHNTVSWYQQALGQGPQFIFQYYREEENGRGNFPPRFSGLQFPNYSSELNVNALELDDSALYLCASAREAGAWNGELFFGEGSRLTVL.

This chain connects TRBV11-3 to TRBJ2-3; D gene uncertain. V gave up 0 bases and J gave up 0 bases, with 4 bases separating them. Germline lookup yields CDR1 SGHNT and CDR2 YENEEA. The CDR3 covers 14 residues. CDR3 bases: TGTGCCAGCAGCTTAGACCAAAGCACAGATACGCAGTATTTT. It codes for CASSLDQSTDTQYF.

J is TRBJ1-3 and V is TRBV7-2, with 7 bases fitting TRBD1. V lost 0 bases, J lost 4 bases, and 9 bases stayed unmatched. The germline V gene encodes CDR1 SGHTA and CDR2 FQGNSA. The CDR3 runs to 17 residues. In nucleotides, the CDR3 is TGTGCCAGCAGCTTAGCCCCCCCCACAGGGGTCGGAAACACCATATATTTT. This encodes CASSLAPPTGVGNTIYF.

The chain carries TRBV5-8 and TRBJ1-1; no reliable D call. V was clipped by 4 bases and J by 1 base, with 8 bases between them. The CDR3 consists of 13 residues. Germline CDR1 SGHTS, CDR2 YDEGEE. The CDR3 bases are TGTGCCAGCAGCACTCAGAAGAACACTGAAGCTTTCTTT. Its translation is CASSTQKNTEAFF.

The V gene is TRBV5-5, the J gene TRBJ1-4; D unclear. V lost 3 bases and J lost 2, with 11 bases in between. Germline V gives CDR1 SGHKS, CDR2 YYEKEE (reference sequence). The CDR3 has 15 amino acids. In DNA, the CDR3 is TGTGCCAGCAGCTATCGGGCATCGACTAATGAAAAACTGTTTTTT. Translating gives CASSYRASTNEKLFF.

CDR3 protein: CASSLVSETQYF. CDR3 DNA sequence: TGCGCCAGCAGCTTGGTATCGGAGACCCAGTACTTC. This chain links TRBV5-1 with TRBJ2-5, with D unclear. V shed 0 bases and J shed 5 bases, with 5 bases lying between them. The CDR3 runs 12 residues. Germline CDR1 reads SGHRS; CDR2 reads YFSETQ.